Below, 11 T cell receptor beta chains from the same sample are listed, as sequenced in a study of cytomegalovirus exposure and HLA in healthy donors. The PCR had 60 Vbeta and 13 Jbeta primers. Libraries were prepared by immunoSEQ multiplex PCR; TCRdb keeps only in-frame clonotypes and omits some of them. The sample shows tens of thousands of clones, around nine tenths of them seen only once. The sample consisted of PBMCs. The source is a man aged 25 to 40 in good health and CMV-seropositive.

The rearrangement joins TRBV7-9 to TRBJ1-1, with D perhaps matching TRBD1 (6 bases). V dropped 7 bases and J dropped 4 bases, with 10 bases sitting between them. From germline, CDR1 is SEHNR and CDR2 FQNEAQ (reference sequence). CDR3 length: 12 residues. CDR3 loop: CASKQGRTEAFF. DNA of the CDR3: TGTGCCAGCAAACAGGGACGCACTGAAGCTTTCTTT.

The chain has TRBV7-2 and TRBJ1-4; D not resolved. The germline CDR1 and CDR2 sequences are SGHTA and FQGNSA. This CDR3 is 16 amino acids long. V lost 0 bases, J lost 0 bases, and 8 bases lay in between. CDR3 nucleotides: TGTGCCAGCAGCTTAGCGCAGGCAGCAACTAATGAAAAACTGTTTTTT. It codes for CASSLAQAATNEKLFF.

The J gene is TRBJ2-3, the V gene TRBV14, with D possibly TRBD2 on 5 matching bases. CDR1 SGHDN and CDR2 FVKESK come from the germline V gene. The germline V and J ends were trimmed by 4 bases and 4 bases, with 15 bases remaining between them. The CDR3 is 15 amino acids. CDR3 sequence reads: CASSLFPNGADTQYF. The DNA of the CDR3 is TGTGCCAGCAGCCTTTTCCCGAACGGGGCAGATACGCAGTATTTT.

V is TRBV30 and J is TRBJ2-3; D remains unclear. The CDR3 runs 13 residues. The germline V gene encodes CDR1 GTSNPN and CDR2 SVGIG (reference sequence). V was pared by 0 bases and J by 0 bases, with 4 bases between. The chain's CDR3 is CAWSVLSTDTQYF. Written as DNA, the CDR3 is TGTGCCTGGAGTGTACTTAGCACAGATACGCAGTATTTT. Full variable domain (remainder filled in from reference TRBV30 and TRBJ2-3): SQTIHQWPATLVQPVGSPLSLECTVEGTSNPNLYWYRQAAGRGLQLLFYSVGIGQISSEVPQNLSASRPQDRQFILSSKKLLLSDSGFYLCAWSVLSTDTQYFGPGTRLTVL.

The chain recombines TRBV19 with TRBJ1-4; possibly TRBD1 for D (5 bases). The length of the CDR3 is 12 residues. CDR1 is LNHDA, CDR2 SQIVND, per germline (reference sequence). V lost 5 bases to trimming and J lost 14 bases, with 15 bases between them. CDR3 amino acids: CASSRRDAGLFF. The CDR3 coding sequence is TGTGCCAGTAGTCGCAGGGATGCCGGGCTGTTTTTT.

The chain has TRBV27 and TRBJ2-5; TRBD2 matches 9 bases. The CDR3 is 13 residues long. CDR1 is MNHEY, CDR2 SMNVEV, per germline (reference sequence). The junction had 3 bases not matched to a gene; V was cut back by 7 bases and J by 3 bases. CDR3 coding DNA: TGTGCCAGCAAGGGACTAGCAAAAGAGACCCAGTACTTC. Amino acid sequence: CASKGLAKETQYF.

V gene TRBV28 combines with J gene TRBJ2-7, with D maybe TRBD2 (5 bases). V lost 2 bases, J lost 0 bases, and 11 bases lay in between. In germline, CDR1 is MDHEN, CDR2 SYDVKM. The CDR3 consists of 15 residues. The CDR3 loop reads CASSLPGTSSYEQYF. CDR3 nucleotides: TGTGCCAGCAGTTTACCAGGAACTAGCTCCTACGAGCAGTACTTC. Filled out from reference TRBV28 and TRBJ2-7, the complete variable domain reads DVKVTQSSRYLVKRTGEKVFLECVQDMDHENMFWYRQDPGLGLRLIYFSYDVKMKEKGDIPEGYSVSREKKERFSLILESASTNQTSMYLCASSLPGTSSYEQYFGPGTRLTVT.

There are a few counts of this clone. The chain employs TRBV5-1 and TRBJ1-1; TRBD1 agrees at 7 bases. This CDR3 is 15 amino acids long. The trim removed 0 bases at V and 6 bases at J, leaving 8 bases unmatched. The germline V gene has CDR1 SGHRS and CDR2 YFSETQ. CDR3 sequence (DNA): TGCGCCAGCAGCTTGGACGGGACAGTATCTTCTGAAGCTTTCTTT. Protein: CASSLDGTVSSEAFF.

The CDR3, as DNA: TGTGCCAGCAGTTACTCCGGACAGAGCATGAACACTGAAGCTTTCTTT. Its translation: CASSYSGQSMNTEAFF. The rearrangement joins TRBV6-6 to TRBJ1-1; D is perhaps TRBD1 (6 bases). Trimming left V 0 bases short and J 0 bases short, with 11 bases between. The CDR3 length is 16 residues. CDR1 is MNHNY and CDR2 is SVGAGI in the germline V gene (reference sequence).

The rearrangement links TRBV27 to TRBJ1-2; weak D call: TRBD1 (5 bases). Trimming cost V 3 bases and J 8 bases, with 13 bases left between them. The CDR3 has 13 amino acids. CDR1 and CDR2 (germline): MNHEY, SMNVEV (reference sequence). CDR3: CASSFDSAGGYTF. CDR3 coding DNA: TGTGCCAGCAGTTTCGACAGCGCGGGGGGCTACACCTTC.

The rearrangement uses TRBV5-4 and TRBJ2-7; D uncertain. CDR1 SGHNT and CDR2 YYREEE come from the germline V gene (reference sequence). The CDR3 is 12 residues long. V gave up 4 bases and J gave up 3 bases, with 8 bases separating them. The CDR3, as DNA: TGTGCCAGCAGCATCGACAACTACGAGCAGTACTTC. It specifies CASSIDNYEQYF.